This T cell receptor beta chain was sequenced in a study of T cells in Graves' hyperthyroidism and ophthalmopathy. What was amplified from RNA transcripts were TCR beta CDR3 regions. During a first-round RT-PCR of the TCR CDR3, the HTBI primer set was used. TCRdb called the multiplex PCR reads again in MiXCR, with one record for every CDR3 protein. This sample has about 500,000 distinct CDR3 sequences; approximately 15% occur once, and the top ten carry less than 20%. Patients aged 18 to 65 had newly diagnosed hyperthyroidism of under 2 months' duration. Diagnoses were established using clinical symptoms, serum thyroxine and TRAb, thyroid ultrasound and orbital computed tomography. Ten or more counts support this clonotype. As yet, its antigen is unknown. In germline, CDR1 is SNHLY, CDR2 FYNNEI. V lost 8 bases and J lost 2, with 13 bases in between. The CDR3 length is 13 residues. Overall study results and limits: Patients with ophthalmopathy were separated from those with stable hyperthyroidism by a 13 V-J model.

Sequences were obtained from blood. The receptor comes from a woman under 30 with Graves' hyperthyroidism. This rearrangement joins TRBV2 to TRBJ2-7; tentatively, D is TRBD2 (6 bases). The CDR3: CASVVAEAYEQYF. CDR3 DNA: TGTGCCAGCGTTGTAGCGGAGGCCTACGAGCAGTACTTC.